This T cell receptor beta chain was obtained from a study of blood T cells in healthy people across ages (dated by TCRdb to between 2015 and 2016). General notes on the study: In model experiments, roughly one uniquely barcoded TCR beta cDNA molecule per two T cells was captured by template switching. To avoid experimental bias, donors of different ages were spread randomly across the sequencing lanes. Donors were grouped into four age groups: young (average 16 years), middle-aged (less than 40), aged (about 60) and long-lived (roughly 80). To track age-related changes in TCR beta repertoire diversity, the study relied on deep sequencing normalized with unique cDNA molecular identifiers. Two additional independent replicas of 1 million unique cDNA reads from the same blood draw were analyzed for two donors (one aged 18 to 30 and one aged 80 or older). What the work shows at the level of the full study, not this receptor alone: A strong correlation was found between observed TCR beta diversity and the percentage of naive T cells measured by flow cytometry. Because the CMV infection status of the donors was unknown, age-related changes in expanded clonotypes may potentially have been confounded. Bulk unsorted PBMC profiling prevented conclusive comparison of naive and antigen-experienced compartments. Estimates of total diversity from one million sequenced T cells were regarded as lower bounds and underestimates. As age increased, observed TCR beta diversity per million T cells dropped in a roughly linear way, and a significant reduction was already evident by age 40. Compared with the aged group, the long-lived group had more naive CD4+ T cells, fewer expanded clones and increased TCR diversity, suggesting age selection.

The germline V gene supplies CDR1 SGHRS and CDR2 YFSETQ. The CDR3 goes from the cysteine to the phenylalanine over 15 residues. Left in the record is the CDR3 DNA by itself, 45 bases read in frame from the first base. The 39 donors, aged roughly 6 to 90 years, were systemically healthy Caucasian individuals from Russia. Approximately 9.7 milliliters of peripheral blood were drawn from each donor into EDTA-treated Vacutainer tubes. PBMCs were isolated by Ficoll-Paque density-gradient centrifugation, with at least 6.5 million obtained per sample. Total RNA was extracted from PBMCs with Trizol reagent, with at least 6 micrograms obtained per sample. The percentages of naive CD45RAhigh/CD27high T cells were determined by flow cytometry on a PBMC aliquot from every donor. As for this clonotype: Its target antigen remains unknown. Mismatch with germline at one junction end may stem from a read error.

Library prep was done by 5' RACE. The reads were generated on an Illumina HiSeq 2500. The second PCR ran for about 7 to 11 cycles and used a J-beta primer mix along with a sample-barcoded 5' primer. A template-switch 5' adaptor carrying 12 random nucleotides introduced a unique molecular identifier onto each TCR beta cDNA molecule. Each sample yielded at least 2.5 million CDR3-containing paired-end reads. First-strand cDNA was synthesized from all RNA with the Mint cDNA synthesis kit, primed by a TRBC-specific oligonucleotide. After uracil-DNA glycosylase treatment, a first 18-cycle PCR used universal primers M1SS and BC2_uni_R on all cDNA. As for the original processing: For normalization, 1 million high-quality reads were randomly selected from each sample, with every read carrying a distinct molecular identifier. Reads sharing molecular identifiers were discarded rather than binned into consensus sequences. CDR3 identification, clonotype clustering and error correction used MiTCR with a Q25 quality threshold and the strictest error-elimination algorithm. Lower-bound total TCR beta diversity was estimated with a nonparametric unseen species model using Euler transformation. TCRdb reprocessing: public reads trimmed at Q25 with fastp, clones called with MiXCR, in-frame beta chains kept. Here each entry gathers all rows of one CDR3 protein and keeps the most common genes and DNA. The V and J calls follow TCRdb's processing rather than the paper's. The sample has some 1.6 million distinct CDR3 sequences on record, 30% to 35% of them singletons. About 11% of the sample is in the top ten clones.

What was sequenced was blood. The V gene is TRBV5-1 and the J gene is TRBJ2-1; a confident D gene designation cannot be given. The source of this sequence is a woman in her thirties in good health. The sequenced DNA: TGCGCCAGCAGCTTGGGGGTTCTCACCTACAATAAGCAGTTCTTC. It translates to CASSLGVLTYNKQFF.